This section outlines one T cell receptor beta chain sequence together with its context. The data were produced by immunoSEQ multiplex PCR, yet TCRdb's version contains in-frame clones alone and is incomplete. The sample consists of about 38,000 clones, about 90% of them appearing once. The V end was cut by 0 bases, the J end by 1 base, with 6 bases between. This CDR3 is 14 amino acids long. The germline CDR1 and CDR2 sequences are MNHNY and SVGAGI (reference sequence). These data originate in a study of OX40 agonist ivuxolimab in advanced cancers. The material was CD4+ or CD8+ T cells sorted from blood, obtained in a trial of the OX40 agonist ivuxolimab. This chain links TRBV6-6 with TRBJ1-1; D unresolved. The sequence was obtained from an adult with an advanced solid tumor such as melanoma, head and neck, liver or kidney cancer. This CDR3 reads CASSYSNRNTEAFF. The DNA of the CDR3 is TGTGCCAGCAGTTACTCGAACAGGAACACTGAAGCTTTCTTT.